This T cell receptor beta chain comes out of a study of T cells after yellow fever vaccination. Study results and caveats: Reappearance after the booster was seen for most primary-vaccination clones, at 95% to 96% CD4 and roughly 90% CD8. When the response was secondary, it was weaker but reached its peak faster, day 5 versus 15. FACS-sorted repertoires might harbor abundant contaminating clonotypes from the bulk population.

The V and J ends lost 8 bases and 2 bases, in that order; junction bases with no gene match: 7. Per germline, CDR1 ENHRY and CDR2 SYGVKD. The CDR3 is 15 residues long. Note on this clonotype: Its antigen is not known.

By 5'RACE template switching, TCR cDNA was produced, with a universal primer site and UMIs added in the process. TCRdb processed the 5' RACE reads anew with MiXCR; each CDR3 protein has one entry. The sample has hundreds of thousands of distinct CDR3 sequences; 9.5% to 15% are singletons. The rearrangement joins TRBV10-3 to TRBJ2-1; 9 nucleotides align to TRBD2. The sample consisted of CD4+ T cells sorted from PBMCs, taken 15 days after the yellow fever booster vaccination. This sequence originates from a man aged 18 to 30 who received the YFV17D yellow fever vaccine. The DNA for the CDR3 is TGTGCCATCGGGGGAATAGCGGGGGCCTACAATGAGCAGTTCTTC. Amino acids: CAIGGIAGAYNEQFF.